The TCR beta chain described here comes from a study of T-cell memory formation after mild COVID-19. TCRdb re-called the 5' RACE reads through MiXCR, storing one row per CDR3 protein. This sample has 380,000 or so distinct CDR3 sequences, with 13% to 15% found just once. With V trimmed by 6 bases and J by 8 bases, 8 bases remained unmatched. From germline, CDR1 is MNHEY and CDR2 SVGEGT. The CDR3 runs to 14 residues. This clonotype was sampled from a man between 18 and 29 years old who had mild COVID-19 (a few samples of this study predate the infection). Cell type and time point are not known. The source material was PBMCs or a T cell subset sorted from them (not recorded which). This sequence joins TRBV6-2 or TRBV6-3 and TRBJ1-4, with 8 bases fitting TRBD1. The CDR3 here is CASSRTGFGEKLFF. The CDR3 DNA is TGTGCCAGCAGCCGGACAGGGTTCGGGGAAAAACTGTTTTTT.